Below, 32 T cell receptor beta chains from the same sample are listed, as sequenced in a study of T-cell reconstitution after alpha-beta-depleted transplantation in children. It was with unique molecular identifiers that the TCRbeta library was prepared. TCRdb reanalysed the PCR reads using MiXCR and keeps one entry per CDR3 protein. The sample lists about 460,000 distinct CDR3 sequences, over 9.5% seen once, with 2% in the top ten. Sequences were derived from PBMCs, sampled before TCRalphabeta/CD19-depleted stem cell transplant. These receptors all come from a child aged 2 to 15 with inherited bone marrow failure, due to receive a stem cell transplant.

This clonotype was counted a few times. This chain connects TRBV6-6 to TRBJ1-2; 7 bases line up with TRBD1. Germline V gene sequence: CDR1 MNHNY, CDR2 SVGAGI (reference sequence). The J segment lost 8 bases and the V segment lost 6 bases, leaving 9 bases of the junction unmatched. The CDR3 is 13 residues long. CDR3 residues: CASSQTGQGGYTF. The CDR3 DNA sequence: TGTGCCAGCAGCCAGACAGGGCAGGGAGGCTACACCTTC.

This clonotype occurred many times. The gene calls are TRBV9 and TRBJ2-6; 8 bases are shared with TRBD1. V dropped 0 bases and J dropped 2; count of bases not matched to a gene: 4. The germline CDR1 and CDR2 sequences are SGDLS and YYNGEE. The CDR3 extends over 17 amino acids. Here the CDR3 reads CASSVVAGGPGANVLTF. DNA of the CDR3: TGTGCCAGCAGCGTAGTGGCAGGGGGCCCTGGGGCCAACGTCCTGACTTTC.

This clonotype was seen many times. This chain connects TRBV5-5 to TRBJ2-1, with 9 bases lining up with TRBD2. CDR3 length: 16 residues. The germline gives CDR1 SGHKS, CDR2 YYEKEE (reference sequence). The V gene end was trimmed by 4 bases and the J gene end by 6 bases; junction bases not matched to a gene: 11. For the CDR3, the DNA is TGTGCCAGCAGCCTTGCCCCGGGACTAGCTTTCAATGAGCAGTTCTTC. The encoded protein is CASSLAPGLAFNEQFF. The full variable domain, in which reference TRBV5-5 and TRBJ2-1 provide the parts outside the CDR3, is DAGVTQSPTHLIKTRGQQVTLRCSPISGHKSVSWYQQVLGQGPQFIFQYYEKEERGRGNFPDRFSARQFPNYSSELNVNALLLGDSALYLCASSLAPGLAFNEQFFGPGTRLTVL.

A remark on this clonotype: Just one base apart from a much larger clone, this may be a read error. The CDR3 protein is CSARERRPKYEQYF. CDR3 nucleotide sequence: TGCAGTGCTAGAGAAAGGCGTCCGAAATACGAGCAGTACTTC. V gene TRBV20-1 combines with J gene TRBJ2-7; unclear D gene. Germline-derived CDR1 and CDR2 are DFQATT and SNEGSKA (reference sequence). Between the trimmed V and J ends, which lost 0 bases and 4 bases, there was a span of 13 bases. This CDR3 region has 14 residues.

The rearrangement joins TRBV5-5 to TRBJ2-2; tentative D call: TRBD2 (5 bases). The CDR3 totals 16 residues. The germline CDR1 and CDR2 sequences are SGHKS and YYEKEE (reference sequence). Trimming removed 0 bases at V and 2 bases at J, with 11 bases between. The DNA for the CDR3 is TGTGCCAGCAGCTTGGTCGACTACAGAAACACCGGGGAGCTGTTTTTT. Its protein is CASSLVDYRNTGELFF.

Details on this clonotype: A much bigger clone sits one base away, suggesting this may be a read error. The chain employs TRBV12-3 or TRBV12-4 and TRBJ2-3, with 14 bases that match TRBD2. The V gene end was trimmed by 6 bases and the J gene end by 3 bases; junction bases not matched to a gene: 17. The CDR3 runs 20 residues. The CDR3 spells CASRLQPGLAGVLITDTQYF. CDR3 DNA sequence: TGTGCCAGCAGGCTTCAACCGGGACTAGCGGGGGTCCTAATAACAGATACGCAGTATTTT.

CDR3 sequence reads: CASSIQTGTTYEQYF. The CDR3 DNA sequence: TGTGCCAGTAGTATTCAGACAGGGACCACCTACGAGCAGTACTTC. The chain is built from TRBV19 and TRBJ2-7, with 7 positions matching TRBD1. CDR3 length: 15 amino acids. The V segment lost 3 bases and the J segment 2 bases; nucleotides outside the gene matches: 7. CDR1 and CDR2 (germline): LNHDA, SQIVND (reference sequence). The full variable domain, completed using reference TRBV19 and TRBJ2-7, is DGGITQSPKYLFRKEGQNVTLSCEQNLNHDAMYWYRQDPGQGLRLIYYSQIVNDFQKGDIAEGYSVSREKKESFPLTVTSAQKNPTAFYLCASSIQTGTTYEQYFGPGTRLTVT.

The gene calls are TRBV4-3 and TRBJ1-2, with D possibly matching TRBD1 (6 bases). Germline lookup yields CDR1 LGHNA and CDR2 YSLEER. Trimming removed 1 base at V and 8 bases at J, with 14 bases between. There are 14 residues in the CDR3. The CDR3 nucleotides are TGCGCCAGCAGCCAAGGGGAGGGGGTGAGAGGCTACACCTTC. This encodes CASSQGEGVRGYTF.

The CDR3 loop is CATSRDPKRAQRDSYEQYF. CDR3 DNA sequence: TGTGCCACCAGCAGAGACCCCAAGCGAGCCCAAAGGGACTCCTACGAGCAGTACTTC. This chain links TRBV15 with TRBJ2-7; no definite D call. From germline, CDR1 is LNHNV and CDR2 YYDKDF (reference sequence). The CDR3 extends over 19 amino acids. V lost 0 bases to trimming and J lost 0 bases, with 21 bases between them. The full variable domain, its missing parts supplied by reference TRBV15 and TRBJ2-7, is DAMVIQNPRYQVTQFGKPVTLSCSQTLNHNVMYWYQQKSSQAPKLLFHYYDKDFNNEADTPDNFQSRRPNTSFCFLDIRSPGLGDTAMYLCATSRDPKRAQRDSYEQYFGPGTRLTVT.

This clonotype was seen many times. The genes are TRBV2 and TRBJ1-1; 10 nucleotides match TRBD1. V was pared by 6 bases and J by 0 bases, with 4 bases of the junction left unmatched. The CDR3 covers 15 residues. CDR1 is SNHLY and CDR2 is FYNNEI in the germline V gene. CDR3 sequence: CASRGTGAMNTEAFF. The CDR3 DNA sequence: TGTGCCAGCAGGGGGACAGGGGCCATGAACACTGAAGCTTTCTTT.

This clonotype was seen repeatedly, ten times or more. The chain employs TRBV5-5 and TRBJ2-7; D possibly corresponds to TRBD1 (6 bases). The V end was cut by 1 base, the J end by 1 base, with 12 bases between. The germline V gene has CDR1 SGHKS and CDR2 YYEKEE (reference sequence). CDR3 length equals 15 residues. This CDR3 is CASSLFFGQSYEQYF. The CDR3 DNA is TGTGCCAGCAGCTTGTTCTTCGGACAGTCCTACGAGCAGTACTTC.

The chain carries TRBV7-8 and TRBJ1-5, with a weak D call TRBD1 (6 bases). V was pared by 3 bases and J by 3 bases, with 9 bases between. CDR1 and CDR2 (germline): SGHVS, FQNEAQ. The CDR3 loop spans 14 amino acids. CDR3 in DNA: TGTGCCAGCAGCTTGGGGGCTCCCAATCAGCCCCAGCATTTT. Its protein product is CASSLGAPNQPQHF.

This clonotype has ten or more counts. This chain links TRBV15 with TRBJ2-5, with D unclear. Between the trimmed V and J ends, which lost 1 base and 0 bases, there was a span of 9 bases. Per germline, CDR1 LNHNV and CDR2 YYDKDF (reference sequence). This CDR3 is built from 15 residues. The CDR3 region is CATSRGRAYQETQYF. The CDR3 region has the DNA TGTGCCACCAGCAGAGGCCGGGCGTACCAAGAGACCCAGTACTTC.

The sample holds many counts of this clonotype. J is TRBJ2-2 and V is TRBV9; the match to TRBD1 covers 9 bases. Germline V gene lookup returns CDR1 SGDLS and CDR2 YYNGEE. V lost 0 bases to trimming and J lost 3 bases; unmatched junction nucleotides: 0. The CDR3 has 15 amino acids. CDR3 residues: CASSVGDRDTGELFF. In DNA, the CDR3 is TGTGCCAGCAGCGTAGGGGACAGGGACACCGGGGAGCTGTTTTTT.

This clonotype came up many times. The gene calls are TRBV3-1 and TRBJ2-1, with TRBD2 as a possible D gene (5 bases). Trimming stripped 0 bases from V and 4 bases from J, with 10 bases between. This CDR3 spans 15 amino acids. Germline V CDR1 and CDR2: LGHDT, YNNKEL (reference sequence). The chain's CDR3 is CASSQDGLMYNEQFF. DNA for the CDR3: TGTGCCAGCAGCCAAGACGGACTTATGTACAATGAGCAGTTCTTC.

The V call is TRBV11-2, the J call TRBJ2-7, with D perhaps being TRBD1 or TRBD2 (5 bases each). The CDR3 spans 14 residues. V was clipped by 5 bases and J by 3 bases, with 14 bases between them. Germline-derived CDR1 and CDR2 are SGHAT and FQNNGV. CDR3 bases: TGTGCCAGCAGCAAATACGGTGGGGGCTACGAGCAGTACTTC. It translates to CASSKYGGGYEQYF.

Details on this clonotype: Just one base apart from a much larger clone, this may be a read error. This likely comes from a read error, as the CDR3 has no conserved phenylalanine or tryptophan at its end. This chain uses TRBV14 with TRBJ2-7, with D hard to call. Germline loops: CDR1 SGHDN, CDR2 FVKESK. CDR3 length equals 13 residues. V gave up 4 bases and J gave up 3 bases, with 10 bases separating them. The CDR3 nucleotides are TGTGCCAGCAGCCCTATAGAGCGCTACGAGCAGTACCTC. It specifies CASSPIERYEQYL.

This clonotype has a count of ten or more. This rearrangement joins TRBV2 to TRBJ2-7; 7 bases match TRBD1. The ends lost 1 base at V and 6 bases at J; junction bases unmatched: 3. This CDR3 comprises 13 residues. Germline V lookup: CDR1 SNHLY, CDR2 FYNNEI. The CDR3 protein is CASSEVRGSEQYF. DNA for the CDR3: TGTGCCAGCAGTGAAGTCAGGGGGAGCGAGCAGTACTTC.

This clonotype occurred many times. CDR3 protein: CASKKGLAVGGELFF. The CDR3 DNA reads TGTGCCAGCAAAAAAGGACTAGCGGTGGGCGGGGAGCTGTTTTTT. The chain carries TRBV7-2 and TRBJ2-2; 10 bases are a match to TRBD2. The CDR3 length is 15 residues. With 7 bases clipped from V and 7 bases from J, the junction kept 9 bases outside the gene matches. Germline assignment: CDR1 SGHTA and CDR2 FQGNSA.

This clonotype was seen a few times. CDR3 nucleotide sequence: TGTGCCAGCAGTTACTCGGCAGGGCTCTACGAGCAGTACTTC. Translated, it gives CASSYSAGLYEQYF. V usage is TRBV6-5 and J usage is TRBJ2-7, with D possibly being TRBD1 (5 bases). V lost 0 bases and J 3 bases, leaving 9 bases between the germline ends. CDR3 length equals 14 residues. CDR1 is MNHEY and CDR2 is SVGAGI in the germline V gene.

This clonotype came up many times. The rearrangement uses TRBV6-6 and TRBJ1-1; D is unclear. CDR3 length: 13 amino acids. Germline V gene sequence: CDR1 MNHNY, CDR2 SVGAGI (reference sequence). V gave up 6 bases and J gave up 5 bases, with 13 bases separating them. CDR3 residues: CASSWKPDTEAFF. CDR3 in DNA: TGTGCCAGCAGCTGGAAACCTGATACTGAAGCTTTCTTT.

This clonotype came up a few times. The rearrangement uses TRBV7-3 and TRBJ2-7; 14 bases fit TRBD2. Germline assignment: CDR1 SGHTA and CDR2 FQGTGA. The J segment lost 3 bases and the V segment lost 3 bases, leaving 13 bases of the junction unmatched. This CDR3 spans 19 amino acids. This chain's CDR3 is CASSFTGTSGGSTDYEQYF. CDR3 coding DNA: TGTGCCAGCAGCTTCACCGGGACTAGCGGGGGAAGCACGGACTACGAGCAGTACTTC. Looking up the rest from reference TRBV7-3 and TRBJ2-7 gives the full variable domain: GAGVSQTPSNKVTEKGKYVELRCDPISGHTALYWYRQSLGQGPEFLIYFQGTGAADDSGLPNDRFFAVRPEGSVSTLKIQRTERGDSAVYLCASSFTGTSGGSTDYEQYFGPGTRLTVT.

This clonotype was counted at least ten times. V gene TRBV5-1 combines with J gene TRBJ2-2, with D possibly being TRBD1 (6 bases). Deletions cut 2 bases from V and 5 bases from J, with 16 bases between. This CDR3 has 16 amino acids. From germline, CDR1 is SGHRS and CDR2 YFSETQ. The CDR3 nucleotides read TGCGCCAGCAGCTTCCTCTATGGGCAGGGGACCGGGGAGCTGTTTTTT. Its protein is CASSFLYGQGTGELFF.

Ten or more counts support this clonotype. V gene TRBV12-3 or TRBV12-4 combines with J gene TRBJ1-2, with TRBD1 matching 10 bases. The CDR3 is 14 amino acids. The V segment lost 5 bases and the J segment 8 bases; nucleotides outside the gene matches: 8. The CDR3 is CASSPRQGAGGYTF. The CDR3 nucleotides are TGTGCCAGCAGTCCCCGACAGGGGGCCGGGGGCTACACCTTC.

This clonotype has a handful of counts. V is TRBV28 and J is TRBJ1-2, with TRBD1 matching over 8 bases. The CDR3 has 16 residues. Unmatched junction bases numbered 8, after V lost 1 base and J lost 4 bases. Germline-derived CDR1 and CDR2 are MDHEN and SYDVKM. CDR3 amino acids: CASSLSRDDRGYGYTF. DNA for the CDR3: TGTGCCAGCAGTTTATCTCGGGACGACAGGGGCTATGGCTACACCTTC.

This clonotype was found many times. The CDR3, as DNA: TGTGCCAGCAGTCACCTCGGCGGGAGGGCACTGGATGAGCAGTTCTTC. It codes for CASSHLGGRALDEQFF. The rearrangement links TRBV7-9 to TRBJ2-1; 9 nucleotides line up with TRBD2. The ends lost 6 bases at V and 8 bases at J; junction bases unmatched: 14. The CDR3 is 16 residues long. Looked up from germline, CDR1 is SEHNR and CDR2 is FQNEAQ (reference sequence).

This clonotype was seen only a few times. The chain carries TRBV28 and TRBJ2-7; the D gene is possibly TRBD2 (5 bases). CDR1 is MDHEN and CDR2 is SYDVKM in the germline V gene. This CDR3 region has 16 residues. Between the trimmed V and J ends, which lost 2 bases and 3 bases, there was a span of 17 bases. The chain's CDR3 is CASSLAGADLIYEQYF. The DNA for the CDR3 is TGTGCCAGCAGTTTAGCGGGTGCCGATCTGATCTACGAGCAGTACTTC.

The V call is TRBV28, the J call TRBJ1-5; 11 positions agree with TRBD1. The J segment lost 2 bases and the V segment lost 6 bases, leaving 12 bases of the junction unmatched. The germline gives CDR1 MDHEN, CDR2 SYDVKM. This CDR3 is built from 18 residues. The DNA for the CDR3 is TGTGCCAGCAGCCGCCGATGGACAGGGGGCCGGGGCAATCAGCCCCAGCATTTT. Translation gives CASSRRWTGGRGNQPQHF.

The table lists this clonotype with many counts. This chain joins TRBV2 and TRBJ1-5; the match to TRBD1 covers 9 bases. Germline trimming cut 6 bases from V and 4 bases from J; bases unmatched to any gene: 10. Germline V gives CDR1 SNHLY, CDR2 FYNNEI. This CDR3 contains 16 residues. The CDR3 nucleotides read TGTGCCAGCAGCCATTTCATACAGGGGGCAAATCAGCCCCAGCATTTT. It codes for CASSHFIQGANQPQHF.

This clonotype was counted ten times or more. This chain links TRBV5-1 with TRBJ2-6; D unclear. CDR3 length: 15 residues. The germline V gene has CDR1 SGHRS and CDR2 YFSETQ. Trimming cost V 0 bases and J 2 bases, with 6 bases left between them. CDR3 coding DNA: TGCGCCAGCAGCTTGGACACTCCTGGGGCCAACGTCCTGACTTTC. Amino acids: CASSLDTPGANVLTF.

This clonotype occurred many times. This chain uses TRBV4-3 with TRBJ1-1; D ambiguous. CDR1 LGHNA and CDR2 YSLEER come from the germline V gene. CDR3 length equals 13 residues. With 1 base removed from V and 8 bases from J, the gap between germline ends came to 11 bases. CDR3 in amino acids: CASSQVLRTEAFF. CDR3 DNA: TGCGCCAGCAGCCAAGTGCTAAGAACGGAAGCTTTCTTT.

This clonotype was detected only a few times. The chain carries TRBV3-1 and TRBJ1-5; D unclear. V was cut by 0 bases and J by 3 bases, with 9 bases left in between. From germline, CDR1 is LGHDT and CDR2 YNNKEL (reference sequence). The CDR3 is made up of 15 amino acids. CDR3 protein: CASSQDWGLNQPQHF. The CDR3 DNA reads as TGTGCCAGCAGCCAAGATTGGGGTCTCAATCAGCCCCAGCATTTT.